The 12 T cell receptor beta chains given below trace back to one sample, sequenced in a study of Ad26.COV2.S vaccination and SARS-CoV-2 variants. Stated treatment: around 19 received Ad26.COV2.S at low or high dose, single or two shots; about 5 received placebo; per-sample allocation not given. Collection of the samples took place on day 63 after the first injection of vaccine or placebo. Sequencing used immunoSEQ multiplex PCR; TCRdb keeps in-frame clones, though not all of them. The table records about 320,000 clones, 70% to 90% of them present only once. Specimen: peripheral blood, collected in a trial of Ad26.COV2.S vaccine versus placebo. The source is a person between 18 and 60 years old who received the Ad26.COV2.S COVID-19 vaccine or a placebo.

The chain is built from TRBV3-1 (or the pseudogene TRBV3-2) and TRBJ1-2; possible D gene TRBD1, 6 bases. Trimming left V 0 bases short and J 8 bases short, with 16 bases between. CDR1 and CDR2 from the germline V gene are LGHDT and YNNKEL (reference sequence). CDR3 length: 15 residues. The CDR3 spells CASSQESGGWRGYTF. The CDR3 DNA reads TGTGCCAGCAGCCAAGAATCGGGGGGCTGGCGGGGCTACACCTTC.

The genes are TRBV6-6 and TRBJ1-5, with 9 bases matching TRBD1. V gave up 3 bases and J gave up 5 bases; unmatched junction bases: 5. Germline CDR1 is MNHNY and CDR2 is SVGAGI (reference sequence). The CDR3 runs to 15 residues. CDR3 DNA: TGTGCCAGCAGTTATGGACAGGGGACCCATCAGCCCCAGCATTTT. Translation: CASSYGQGTHQPQHF.

This chain connects TRBV7-2 to TRBJ1-2; D call uncertain. In germline, CDR1 is SGHTA, CDR2 FQGNSA. V gave up 3 bases and J gave up 0 bases, with 8 bases separating them. The CDR3 runs 14 residues. The CDR3 loop is CASSFSGSNYGYTF. In DNA form, the CDR3 reads TGTGCCAGCAGCTTTAGTGGATCTAACTATGGCTACACCTTC.

The J gene is TRBJ1-1, the V gene TRBV10-3; 7 bases agree with TRBD1. CDR1 ENHRY and CDR2 SYGVKD come from the germline V gene. V trimming: 4 bases; J trimming: 5 bases; junction bases outside the gene matches: 13. The CDR3 extends over 16 amino acids. The CDR3 reads CAISGGDSWIPTEAFF. CDR3 nucleotides: TGTGCCATCAGTGGCGGGGACAGCTGGATTCCTACTGAAGCTTTCTTT.

Remarks on this clone: The CDR3 ends on some other residue instead of the conserved phenylalanine or tryptophan, so this is likely a read error. Because the CDR3's place on the DNA is in doubt, the DNA is left out and the CDR3 is given as listed by TCRdb. The chain carries TRBV24-1 and TRBJ1-2. CDR1 and CDR2 from the germline V gene are KGHDR and SFDVKD. The length of the CDR3 is 12 amino acids, counting both ends. The chain's CDR3 is CATSDLICVGEG.

This chain connects TRBV28 to TRBJ2-3; D is undetermined. The CDR3 has 15 residues. The germline V and J ends were trimmed by 3 bases and 1 base, with 11 bases remaining between them. The germline V gene has CDR1 MDHEN and CDR2 SYDVKM. The chain's CDR3 is CASSLASLGTDTQYF. The CDR3 nucleotides read TGTGCCAGCAGTTTGGCGAGTCTAGGCACAGATACGCAGTATTTT. Using reference TRBV28 and TRBJ2-3 for the parts outside the CDR3, the full variable domain is DVKVTQSSRYLVKRTGEKVFLECVQDMDHENMFWYRQDPGLGLRLIYFSYDVKMKEKGDIPEGYSVSREKKERFSLILESASTNQTSMYLCASSLASLGTDTQYFGPGTRLTVL.

This rearrangement joins TRBV5-5 to TRBJ2-1, with 11 positions matching TRBD2. CDR1 SGHKS and CDR2 YYEKEE come from the germline V gene (reference sequence). The junction had 0 bases not matched to a gene; V was cut back by 0 bases and J by 4 bases. The CDR3 length is 15 residues. DNA of the CDR3: TGTGCCAGCAGCTTGGCTAGCGGGGGGTACAATGAGCAGTTCTTC. Translation gives CASSLASGGYNEQFF.

V and J are TRBV5-6 and TRBJ2-7; a possible D gene is TRBD2 (5 bases). V lost 1 base and J lost 2, with 13 bases in between. This CDR3 region has 15 residues. Germline V lookup: CDR1 SGHDT, CDR2 YYEEEE. CDR3 sequence (DNA): TGTGCCAGCAGCTTGTTTGGCGGAGGAACCTACGAGCAGTACTTC. Translated: CASSLFGGGTYEQYF.

The V gene is TRBV23-1, the J gene TRBJ1-1; TRBD1 aligns across 7 bases. TRBV23-1 is an ORF; its function is uncertain. There are 15 residues in the CDR3. The junction had 14 bases not matched to a gene; V was cut back by 6 bases and J by 7 bases. The CDR3 reads CASSRVDREPLEAFF. The CDR3 coding sequence is TGCGCCAGCAGCAGGGTTGACAGGGAGCCGCTTGAAGCTTTCTTT.

The chain has TRBV6-2 or TRBV6-3 and TRBJ2-7, with 9 bases identical to TRBD1. The CDR3 extends over 17 amino acids. The germline V gene has CDR1 MNHEY and CDR2 SVGEGT. Trimming at V came to 1 base and at J to 0 bases, leaving 7 bases not matched to a gene. As DNA, the CDR3 is TGTGCCAGCAGTTACTTGGGACAGGGTCCTTTCTCCTACGAGCAGTACTTC. This gives the protein CASSYLGQGPFSYEQYF.

This clone is a singleton in its sample. This sequence joins TRBV27 and TRBJ1-2, with TRBD1 identical over 8 bases. The CDR3 runs to 15 residues. V lost 5 bases and J lost 5; bases outside the gene matches: 10. Germline V CDR1 and CDR2: MNHEY, SMNVEV (reference sequence). This chain's CDR3 is CASSPDRQGRYGYTF. The CDR3 nucleotides are TGTGCCAGCAGTCCAGACCGACAGGGGAGATATGGCTACACCTTC.

The rearrangement uses TRBV11-3 and TRBJ2-5, with 10 bases fitting TRBD2. The J segment lost 2 bases and the V segment lost 3 bases, leaving 9 bases of the junction unmatched. This CDR3 spans 17 amino acids. Germline CDR1 and CDR2: SGHNT and YENEEA. CDR3 nucleotide sequence: TGTGCCAGCAGCTTGGTACTAGCGGGATCATTTCAAGAGACCCAGTACTTC. The encoded protein is CASSLVLAGSFQETQYF.